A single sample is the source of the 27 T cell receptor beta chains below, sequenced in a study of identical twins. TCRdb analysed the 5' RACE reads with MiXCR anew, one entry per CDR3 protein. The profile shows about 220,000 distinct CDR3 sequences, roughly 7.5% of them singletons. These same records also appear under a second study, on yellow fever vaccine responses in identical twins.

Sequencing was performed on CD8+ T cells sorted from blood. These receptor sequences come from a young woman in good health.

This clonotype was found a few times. The CDR3 spells CASSVQAAPQETQYF. DNA for the CDR3: TGTGCCAGCAGCGTACAGGCCGCCCCCCAAGAGACCCAGTACTTC. The rearrangement uses TRBV9 and TRBJ2-5; no firm D call. The CDR3 sequence is 15 residues long. Germline loops: CDR1 SGDLS, CDR2 YYNGEE. V dropped 1 base and J dropped 1 base, with 11 bases sitting between them.

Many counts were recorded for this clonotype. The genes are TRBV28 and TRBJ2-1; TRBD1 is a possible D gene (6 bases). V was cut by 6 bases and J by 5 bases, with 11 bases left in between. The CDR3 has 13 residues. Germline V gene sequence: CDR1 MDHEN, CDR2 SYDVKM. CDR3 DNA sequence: TGTGCCAGCAGAACGACAGGTAACAATGAGCAGTTCTTC. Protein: CASRTTGNNEQFF. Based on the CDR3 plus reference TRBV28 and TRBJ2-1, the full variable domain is DVKVTQSSRYLVKRTGEKVFLECVQDMDHENMFWYRQDPGLGLRLIYFSYDVKMKEKGDIPEGYSVSREKKERFSLILESASTNQTSMYLCASRTTGNNEQFFGPGTRLTVL.

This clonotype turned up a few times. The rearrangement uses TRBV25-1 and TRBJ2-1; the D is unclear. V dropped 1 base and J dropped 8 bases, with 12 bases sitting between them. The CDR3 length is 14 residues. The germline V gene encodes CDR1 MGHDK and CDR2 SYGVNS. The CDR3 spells CASSESARIDEQFF. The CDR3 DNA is TGTGCCAGCAGTGAATCAGCCAGGATCGATGAGCAGTTCTTC.

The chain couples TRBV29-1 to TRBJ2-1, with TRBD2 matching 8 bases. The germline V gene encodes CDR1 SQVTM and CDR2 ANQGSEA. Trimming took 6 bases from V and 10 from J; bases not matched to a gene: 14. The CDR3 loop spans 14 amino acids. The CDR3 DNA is TGCAGCGTCCCCGGGACTAGTGTCACGGGGGAGCAGTTCTTC. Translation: CSVPGTSVTGEQFF.

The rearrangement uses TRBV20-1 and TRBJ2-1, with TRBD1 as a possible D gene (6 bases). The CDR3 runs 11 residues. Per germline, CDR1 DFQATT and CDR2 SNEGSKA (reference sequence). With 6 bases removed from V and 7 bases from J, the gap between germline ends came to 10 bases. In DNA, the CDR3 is TGCAGTGCGGACAGTTGGAATGAGCAGTTCTTC. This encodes CSADSWNEQFF.

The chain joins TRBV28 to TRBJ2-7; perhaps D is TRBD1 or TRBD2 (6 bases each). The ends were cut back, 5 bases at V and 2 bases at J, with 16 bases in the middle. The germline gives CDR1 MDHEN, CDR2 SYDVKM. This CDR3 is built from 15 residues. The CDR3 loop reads CASSPLVGGPYEQYF. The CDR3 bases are TGTGCCAGCAGTCCCCTTGTCGGGGGCCCCTACGAGCAGTACTTC.

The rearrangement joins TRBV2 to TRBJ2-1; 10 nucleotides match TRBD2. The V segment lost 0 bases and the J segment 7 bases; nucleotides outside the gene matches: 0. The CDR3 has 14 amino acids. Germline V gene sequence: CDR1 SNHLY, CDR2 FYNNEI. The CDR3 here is CASSEASGGNEQFF. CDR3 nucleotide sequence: TGTGCCAGCAGTGAAGCTAGCGGGGGGAATGAGCAGTTCTTC. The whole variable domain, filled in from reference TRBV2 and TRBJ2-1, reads EPEVTQTPSHQVTQMGQEVILRCVPISNHLYFYWYRQILGQKVEFLVSFYNNEISEKSEIFDDQFSVERPDGSNFTLKIRSTKLEDSAMYFCASSEASGGNEQFFGPGTRLTVL.

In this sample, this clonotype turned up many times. The CDR3: CASSYGVREKLFF. The CDR3 DNA sequence: TGTGCCAGCAGTTACGGAGTTCGTGAAAAACTGTTTTTT. The chain has TRBV6-5 and TRBJ1-4; D gene uncertain. The CDR3 covers 13 residues. V gave up 2 bases and J gave up 7 bases, with 8 bases separating them. CDR1 and CDR2 (germline): MNHEY, SVGAGI.

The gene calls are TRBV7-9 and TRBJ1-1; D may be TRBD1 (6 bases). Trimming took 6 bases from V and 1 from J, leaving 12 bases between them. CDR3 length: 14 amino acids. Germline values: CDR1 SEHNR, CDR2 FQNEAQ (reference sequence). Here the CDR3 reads CASRATGPNTEAFF. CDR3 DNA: TGTGCCAGCAGGGCCACAGGGCCGAACACTGAAGCTTTCTTT.

For the CDR3, the DNA is TGTGCCAGCAGTTTAAATCCATACCTGGGGACGAACACCGGGGAGCTGTTTTTT. It is translated as CASSLNPYLGTNTGELFF. The chain uses TRBV12-3 or TRBV12-4 and TRBJ2-2; D gene ambiguous. This CDR3 contains 18 residues. Trimming shortened V by 2 bases and J by 0 bases, and 16 bases separated the two germline ends.

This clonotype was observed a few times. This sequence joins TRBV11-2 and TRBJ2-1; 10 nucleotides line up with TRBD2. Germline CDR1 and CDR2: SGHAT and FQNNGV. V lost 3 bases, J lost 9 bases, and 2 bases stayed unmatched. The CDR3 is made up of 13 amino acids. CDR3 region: CASSLSSGSEQFF. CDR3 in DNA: TGTGCCAGCAGCTTGTCTAGCGGGAGTGAGCAGTTCTTC.

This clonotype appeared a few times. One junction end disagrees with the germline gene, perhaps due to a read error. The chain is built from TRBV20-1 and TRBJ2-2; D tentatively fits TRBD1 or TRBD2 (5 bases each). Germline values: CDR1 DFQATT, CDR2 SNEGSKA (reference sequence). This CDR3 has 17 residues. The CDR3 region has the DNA TGCAGCGCTAAGGGACCCACGAGGAGCCCGAACACCGGGGAGCTGTTTTTT. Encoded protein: CSAKGPTRSPNTGELFF.

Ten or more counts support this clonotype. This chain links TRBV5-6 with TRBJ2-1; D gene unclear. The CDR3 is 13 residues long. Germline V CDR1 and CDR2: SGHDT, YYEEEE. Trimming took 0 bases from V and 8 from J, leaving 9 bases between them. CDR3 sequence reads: CASSLGRDDEQFF. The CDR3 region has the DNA TGTGCCAGCAGCTTGGGAAGGGATGATGAGCAGTTCTTC.

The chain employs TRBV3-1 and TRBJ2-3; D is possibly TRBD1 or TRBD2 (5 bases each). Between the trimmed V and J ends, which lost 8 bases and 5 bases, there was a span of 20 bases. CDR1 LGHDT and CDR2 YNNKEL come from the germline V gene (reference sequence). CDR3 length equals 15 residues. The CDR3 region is CASGPDGAERDTQYF. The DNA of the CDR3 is TGTGCCAGCGGACCGGACGGGGCAGAACGAGATACGCAGTATTTT.

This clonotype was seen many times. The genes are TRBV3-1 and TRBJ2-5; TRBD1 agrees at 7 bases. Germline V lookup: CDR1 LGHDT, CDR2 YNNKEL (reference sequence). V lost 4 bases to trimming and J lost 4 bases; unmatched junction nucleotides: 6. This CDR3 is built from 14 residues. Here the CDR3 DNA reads TGTGCCAGCAGCCCCGCCAGGGACAGAGAGACCCAGTACTTC. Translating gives CASSPARDRETQYF.

The chain's CDR3 is CASSYLTGLGELFF. In DNA, the CDR3 is TGTGCCAGCAGTTACCTGACAGGACTCGGGGAGCTGTTTTTT. The chain joins TRBV6-5 to TRBJ2-2; TRBD1 is a possible D gene (6 bases). Trimming took off 2 bases at V and 7 bases at J, with 11 bases between the two ends. This CDR3 is built from 14 residues. Germline assignment: CDR1 MNHEY and CDR2 SVGAGI.

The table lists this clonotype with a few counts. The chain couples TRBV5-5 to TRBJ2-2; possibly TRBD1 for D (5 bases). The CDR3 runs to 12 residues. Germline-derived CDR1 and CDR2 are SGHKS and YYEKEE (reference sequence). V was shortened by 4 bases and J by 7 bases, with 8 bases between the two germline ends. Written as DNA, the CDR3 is TGTGCCAGCAGCATGACAGACGGGGAGCTGTTTTTT. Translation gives CASSMTDGELFF.

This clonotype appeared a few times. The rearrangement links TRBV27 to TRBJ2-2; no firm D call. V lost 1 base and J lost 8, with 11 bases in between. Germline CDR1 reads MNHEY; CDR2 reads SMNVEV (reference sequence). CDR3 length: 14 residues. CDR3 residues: CASSLFSSPGELFF. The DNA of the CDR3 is TGTGCCAGCAGTTTATTTTCTAGTCCTGGGGAGCTGTTTTTT.

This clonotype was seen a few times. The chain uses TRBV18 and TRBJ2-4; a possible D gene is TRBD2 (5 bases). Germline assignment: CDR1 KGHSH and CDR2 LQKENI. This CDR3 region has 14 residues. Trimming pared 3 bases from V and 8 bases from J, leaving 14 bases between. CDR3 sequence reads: CASSPPMRVDIQYF. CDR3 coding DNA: TGTGCCAGCTCACCCCCGATGAGGGTTGACATTCAGTACTTC.

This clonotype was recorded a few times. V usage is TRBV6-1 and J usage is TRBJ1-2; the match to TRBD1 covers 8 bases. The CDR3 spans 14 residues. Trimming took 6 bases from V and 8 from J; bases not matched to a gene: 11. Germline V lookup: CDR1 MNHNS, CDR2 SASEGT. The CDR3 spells CASSLIGQGNGYTF. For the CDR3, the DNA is TGTGCCAGCAGCCTAATCGGACAGGGTAACGGCTACACCTTC.

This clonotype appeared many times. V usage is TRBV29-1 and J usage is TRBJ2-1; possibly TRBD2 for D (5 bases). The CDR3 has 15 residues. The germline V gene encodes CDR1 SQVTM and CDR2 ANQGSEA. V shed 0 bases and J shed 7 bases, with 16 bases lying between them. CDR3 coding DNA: TGCAGCGTTGAAGATCAGGAGGAGATGGTAAATGAGCAGTTCTTC. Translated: CSVEDQEEMVNEQFF.

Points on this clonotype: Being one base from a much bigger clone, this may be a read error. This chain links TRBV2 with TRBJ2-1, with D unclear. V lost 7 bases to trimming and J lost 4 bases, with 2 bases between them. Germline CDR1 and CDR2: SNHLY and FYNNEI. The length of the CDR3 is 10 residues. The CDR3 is CASTYNEQFF. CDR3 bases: TGTGCCAGCACTTACAATGAGCAGTTCTTC.

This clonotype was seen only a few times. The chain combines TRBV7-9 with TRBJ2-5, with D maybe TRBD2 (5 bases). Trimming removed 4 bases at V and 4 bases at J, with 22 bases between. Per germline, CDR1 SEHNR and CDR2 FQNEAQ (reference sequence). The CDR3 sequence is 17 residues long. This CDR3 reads CASSSQNGERRSETQYF. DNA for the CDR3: TGTGCCAGCAGCTCCCAAAACGGGGAAAGACGGTCAGAGACCCAGTACTTC. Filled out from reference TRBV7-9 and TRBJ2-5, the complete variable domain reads DTGVSQNPRHKITKRGQNVTFRCDPISEHNRLYWYRQTLGQGPEFLTYFQNEAQLEKSRLLSDRFSAERPKGSFSTLEIQRTEQGDSAMYLCASSSQNGERRSETQYFGPGTRLLVL.

CDR3 nucleotide sequence: TGTTCTTGGCTAAGAAGAGATGAGCAGTTCTTC. Its protein product is CSWLRRDEQFF. The rearrangement links TRBV25-1 to TRBJ2-1; D gene ambiguous. The germline V gene has CDR1 MGHDK and CDR2 SYGVNS. The CDR3 totals 11 residues.

The chain's CDR3 is CASSPRVWKPQHF. The DNA for the CDR3 is TGTGCCAGCAGCCCCAGGGTTTGGAAGCCCCAGCATTTT. The chain has TRBV12-3 or TRBV12-4 and TRBJ1-5, with D tentatively TRBD1 (5 bases). V lost 6 bases to trimming and J lost 8 bases, with 14 bases between them. The CDR3 has 13 residues.

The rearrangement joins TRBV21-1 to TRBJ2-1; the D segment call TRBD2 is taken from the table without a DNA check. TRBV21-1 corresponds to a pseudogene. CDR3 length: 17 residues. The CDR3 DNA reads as TGTGCCAGCAGCTCCGGGAGACTAGATGGAACCTACAATGAGCAGTTCTTC. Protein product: CASSSGRLDGTYNEQFF.

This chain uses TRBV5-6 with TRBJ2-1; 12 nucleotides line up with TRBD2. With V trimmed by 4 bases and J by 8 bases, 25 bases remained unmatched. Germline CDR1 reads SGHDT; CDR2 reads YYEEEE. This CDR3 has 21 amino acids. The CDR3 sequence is CASSGVPRLTSGRERVYEQFF. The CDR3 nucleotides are TGTGCCAGCAGCGGCGTTCCACGGTTGACTAGCGGGAGAGAAAGGGTCTATGAGCAGTTCTTC.